The 7 T cell receptor beta chains presented below share a single source sample, sequenced in a study of OX40 agonist ivuxolimab in advanced cancers. Library generation was performed with the immunoSEQ multiplex PCR assay. This is the immuneACCESS table as TCRdb keeps it, with only in-frame sequences that have V and J called. A part of the clones is gone; compared with another copy, unresolved V genes explain less than half, and the rest is unexplained. The sample has roughly 28,000 clones on record, approximately 84% of them singletons. 12% to 15% of the sample is taken by the ten largest. The material sequenced was CD4+ or CD8+ T cells sorted from blood, taken in a trial of the OX40 agonist ivuxolimab. Receptor source: an adult with an advanced solid tumor such as melanoma, head and neck, liver or kidney cancer.

This clone was found once. The chain recombines TRBV10-2 with TRBJ2-3; 7 bases agree with TRBD1. The CDR3 consists of 14 residues. Per germline, CDR1 WSHSY and CDR2 SAAADI. Losses at the gene ends were 7 bases for V and 4 bases for J; bases not matched to a gene: 8. The CDR3 loop reads CASTRPDRADTQYF. The DNA for the CDR3 is TGCGCCAGCACCCGCCCAGACAGGGCAGATACGCAGTATTTT.

This clone was recorded only once. The V call is TRBV6-6, the J call TRBJ2-1, with D unclear. This CDR3 comprises 14 residues. V lost 2 bases and J lost 3, with 8 bases in between. The germline V gene has CDR1 MNHNY and CDR2 SVGAGI (reference sequence). The CDR3 DNA sequence: TGTGCCAGCAGTTACCATAGGAGCTACAATGAGCAGTTCTTC. Translated, it gives CASSYHRSYNEQFF.

The rearrangement uses TRBV27 and TRBJ1-1, with D unclear. V lost 5 bases and J lost 1, with 8 bases in between. The CDR3 is 13 residues long. Germline V gives CDR1 MNHEY, CDR2 SMNVEV (reference sequence). The CDR3 loop is CASSVTRNTEAFF. The CDR3 DNA follows: TGTGCCAGCAGTGTGACTCGGAACACTGAAGCTTTCTTT.

The chain recombines TRBV27 with TRBJ2-7; unclear D gene. The CDR3 totals 12 residues. Trimming took 0 bases from V and 3 from J, leaving 3 bases between them. Germline values: CDR1 MNHEY, CDR2 SMNVEV (reference sequence). For the CDR3, the DNA is TGTGCCAGCAGTTTATCGGGCTACGAGCAGTACTTC. Amino acids: CASSLSGYEQYF.

J is TRBJ2-1 and V is TRBV6-4; D may correspond to TRBD1 or TRBD2 (5 bases each). Trimming took off 3 bases at V and 6 bases at J, with 15 bases between the two ends. The CDR3 consists of 15 residues. From germline, CDR1 is MRHNA and CDR2 SNTAGT. The CDR3 spells CASSDEGPLLNEQFF. CDR3 nucleotide sequence: TGTGCCAGCAGTGATGAGGGGCCCCTCCTCAATGAGCAGTTCTTC.

The CDR3 DNA reads TGTGCCAGCAGCTTTGAAGGGAGTTCGTTCTTC. Its translation: CASSFEGSSFF. V and J are TRBV5-4 and TRBJ2-1, with D possibly TRBD2 on 5 matching bases. The CDR3 runs 11 residues. Germline CDR1 and CDR2: SGHNT and YYREEE (reference sequence). V was trimmed by 2 bases and J by 15 bases, leaving 12 bases between them.

The chain employs TRBV7-9 and TRBJ2-7; D not resolved. The V and J ends lost 4 bases and 3 bases respectively, with 7 bases between them. Germline-derived CDR1 and CDR2 are SEHNR and FQNEAQ (reference sequence). The CDR3 has 12 residues. The CDR3 DNA is TGTGCCAGCAGCTCACTTTACTACGAGCAGTACTTC. Translating gives CASSSLYYEQYF.